The TCR beta chain described here comes from a study of regulatory T cells in long-lasting Graves disease. Overall study findings and caveats: Persistent disease favored TRBV28, TRBJ1-2 and TRBJ2-5.

According to the study, TCR beta libraries were built with iRepertoire HTBI primers and CDR3-region Arm-PCR. TCRdb analysed the multiplex PCR reads with MiXCR anew, one entry per CDR3 protein. Of more than 400,000 distinct CDR3 sequences listed, less than 20% are singletons. Ten or more counts support this clonotype. Antigen: not known. Time point here: newly diagnosed GD, antithyroid drugs for less than 3 months. Scientists built the TCR library using RNA that was extracted from PBMCs. This CDR3 region has 15 residues. The germline V gene encodes CDR1 DFQATT and CDR2 SNEGSKA (reference sequence). V lost 2 bases to trimming and J lost 0 bases, with 10 bases between them. The same sample was also used in a study of T cells in Graves' hyperthyroidism and ophthalmopathy.

Sequencing was performed on peripheral blood mononuclear cells (PBMCs), taken at new diagnosis, from a patient treated with antithyroid drugs. The chain is built from TRBV20-1 and TRBJ2-2; D uncertain. The origin of this receptor is a woman in her twenties or thirties with Graves disease. The CDR3 DNA reads TGCAGTGCTAGATTCCGCGTCTCGAACACCGGGGAGCTGTTTTTT. Translation: CSARFRVSNTGELFF.